The sequence of this T cell receptor (beta chain) was determined in a study of PD-1 blockade in classical Hodgkin lymphoma. The study, taken as a whole, reports: Reported baseline diversity: healthy donors highest, relapsed/refractory patients lowest.

As for this clone: Antigen: not known.

TCRdb keeps only in-frame clones here, not all; method: immunoSEQ multiplex PCR. The table includes approximately 110,000 clones, approximately 90% detected once. This sample's time point: cycle 4 day 1 (C4D1), after less than seven weeks of nivolumab. Relapses following autologous stem cell transplantation were seen in all patients, with brentuximab vedotin exposure varying. Sequencing was performed on peripheral blood mononuclear cells (PBMCs), taken before the fourth cycle of nivolumab. This sequence originates from a human donor with classical Hodgkin lymphoma.

The CDR3 region is CSGRTGDQGAFF. In nucleotides, the CDR3 is TGCAGCGGTCGAACAGGGGATCAAGGAGCTTTCTTT. V is TRBV29-1 and J is TRBJ1-1; 7 bases map to TRBD1. Germline lookup yields CDR1 SQVTM and CDR2 ANQGSEA. CDR3 length: 12 amino acids. J was trimmed by 10 bases and V by 7 bases; bases with no gene match: 12.